These 5 T cell receptor beta chains were all obtained from the same sample, sequenced in a study of long-term antiretroviral therapy in people with HIV. The libraries were made with immunoSEQ v3.0 at survey level. Generated by immunoSEQ multiplex PCR, the TCRdb table keeps only in-frame clones and is missing some. This sample has about 15,000 clones; approximately 73% occur once, and the top ten carry about 15%. Sequenced material: unsorted PBMCs, taken roughly 2.4 years before starting antiretroviral therapy. The receptors originated from a woman between 45 and 60 years old with HIV.

This rearrangement joins TRBV5-1 to TRBJ1-1; weak D call: TRBD1 (5 bases). V lost 4 bases to trimming and J lost 1 base, with 11 bases between them. CDR3 size: 14 residues. Germline CDR1 reads SGHRS; CDR2 reads YFSETQ. CDR3 protein: CASSQTAANTEAFF. In DNA, the CDR3 is TGCGCCAGCAGCCAGACAGCGGCGAACACTGAAGCTTTCTTT.

This chain connects TRBV27 to TRBJ1-4; D is perhaps TRBD1 (5 bases). CDR1 and CDR2 (germline): MNHEY, SMNVEV (reference sequence). There are 15 residues in the CDR3. Trimming stripped 2 bases from V and 8 bases from J, with 15 bases between. CDR3 region: CASSLGRARGEKLFF. DNA for the CDR3: TGTGCCAGCAGTTTAGGGAGGGCTCGGGGGGAAAAACTGTTTTTT.

This clone was counted once. The V call is TRBV19, the J call TRBJ2-7, with a weak D call TRBD1 (5 bases). The CDR3 runs 16 residues. Germline V lookup: CDR1 LNHDA, CDR2 SQIVND (reference sequence). V was pared by 5 bases and J by 1 base, with 18 bases between. CDR3 DNA sequence: TGTGCCAGTAGTGACAAGGACAAGAATCCATCCTACGAGCAGTACGTC. Translated: CASSDKDKNPSYEQYV.

This clone was found a few times. The V and J genes are TRBV7-9 and TRBJ2-2; a possible D gene is TRBD2 (6 bases). CDR1 is SEHNR, CDR2 FQNEAQ, per germline (reference sequence). The CDR3 has 15 residues. Trimming pared 3 bases from V and 0 bases from J, leaving 8 bases between. CDR3 in amino acids: CASSFAGSNTGELFF. The CDR3, as DNA: TGTGCCAGCAGCTTTGCGGGATCGAACACCGGGGAGCTGTTTTTT.

The chain joins TRBV11-1 to TRBJ2-1, with D maybe TRBD1 (6 bases). CDR1 is SGHAT, CDR2 FQDESV, per germline (reference sequence). Trimming left V 5 bases short and J 4 bases short, with 15 bases between. The CDR3 is made up of 15 amino acids. DNA of the CDR3: TGTGCCAGCAGCCTTAGAACAGGGTTTTACAATGAGCAGTTCTTC. This translates into CASSLRTGFYNEQFF.